These 12 T cell receptor beta chains were all obtained from the same sample, sequenced in a study of blood T cells in healthy people across ages. Alongside a J-beta primer mix, a sample-barcoded 5' primer served in a second PCR lasting roughly 6 to 11 cycles. TCRdb ran MiXCR on the 5' RACE reads and lists one entry per CDR3 protein. The sample includes 500,000 to 550,000 distinct CDR3 sequences, about 24% of them seen just once. This sample also belongs to another study, concerning T cells of mothers and their children.

Material: blood. Receptors were obtained from a boy between 10 and 17 years old in good health.

The chain joins TRBV7-2 to TRBJ1-2; no clear D gene. V lost 1 base and J 4 bases, leaving 10 bases between the germline ends. Germline CDR1 and CDR2: SGHTA and FQGNSA. The CDR3 runs 14 residues. The CDR3 DNA reads as TGTGCCAGCAGCTTAGTGAGGCAGCCCTATGGCTACACCTTC. Translation: CASSLVRQPYGYTF.

This clonotype has more than one count but fewer than ten. This chain joins TRBV6-5 and TRBJ2-5; a weak D match, TRBD2 (5 bases). CDR3 length: 13 residues. CDR1 and CDR2 from the germline V gene are MNHEY and SVGAGI. Deletions cut 6 bases from V and 5 bases from J, with 13 bases between. The CDR3 sequence is CASSLHREETQYF. CDR3 sequence (DNA): TGTGCCAGCAGCCTCCATAGGGAGGAGACCCAGTACTTC.

The chain links TRBV7-2 to TRBJ2-5; D may correspond to TRBD1 or TRBD2 (6 bases each). The CDR3 loop spans 14 amino acids. Deletions cut 3 bases from V and 4 bases from J, with 12 bases between. CDR1 is SGHTA, CDR2 FQGNSA, per germline. The CDR3 region is CASSFVGGIETQYF. In DNA form, the CDR3 reads TGTGCCAGCAGCTTCGTCGGGGGCATAGAGACCCAGTACTTC.

The V gene is TRBV19, the J gene TRBJ2-5; D possibly corresponds to TRBD1 (6 bases). The J call is doubtful: the DNA matches TRBJ2-7 better. This CDR3 has 15 residues. The germline V gene encodes CDR1 LNHDA and CDR2 SQIVND (reference sequence). Written as DNA, the CDR3 is TGTGCCAGTAGATCCATTCGACAGGACTCCTACGAGCAGTACTTC. This gives the protein CASRSIRQDSYEQYF.

For this clonotype: This clone may be a read error of a much larger clone one base away. The chain uses TRBV7-8 and TRBJ2-7; a possible D gene is TRBD2 (6 bases). The CDR3 runs to 15 residues. The V gene's germline CDR1 is SGHVS and CDR2 FQNEAQ. Trimming cost V 3 bases and J 11 bases, with 23 bases left between them. The CDR3 bases are TGTGCCAGCAGCTTCATCAGGTGGAGGGCAGAGACCGAGTACTTC. Translated: CASSFIRWRAETEYF. The full variable domain, in which reference TRBV7-8 and TRBJ2-7 provide the parts outside the CDR3, is GAGVSQSPRYKVAKRGQDVALRCDPISGHVSLFWYQQALGQGPEFLTYFQNEAQLDKSGLPSDRFFAERPEGSVSTLKIQRTQQEDSAVYLCASSFIRWRAETEYFGPGTRLTVT.

The chain is built from TRBV4-3 and TRBJ2-5, with 8 bases identical to TRBD2. From germline, CDR1 is LGHNA and CDR2 YSLEER. The CDR3 length is 13 residues. Unmatched junction bases numbered 6, after V lost 1 base and J lost 11 bases. As DNA, the CDR3 is TGCGCCAGCAGCCAAGTGGTTAGCGGGGCGCAGTACTTC. Its protein is CASSQVVSGAQYF.

The chain carries TRBV18 and TRBJ2-7; perhaps D is TRBD1 or TRBD2 (5 bases each). This CDR3 is 14 amino acids long. Germline assignment: CDR1 KGHSH and CDR2 LQKENI. With 2 bases removed from V and 2 bases from J, the gap between germline ends came to 10 bases. CDR3 nucleotide sequence: TGTGCCAGCTCACCAGGGACGGAGACCTACGAGCAGTACTTC. Residues: CASSPGTETYEQYF. The full variable domain, its missing parts supplied by reference TRBV18 and TRBJ2-7, is NAGVMQNPRHLVRRRGQEARLRCSPMKGHSHVYWYRQLPEEGLKFMVYLQKENIIDESGMPKERFSAEFPKEGPSILRIQQVVRGDSAAYFCASSPGTETYEQYFGPGTRLTVT.

This rearrangement joins TRBV20-1 to TRBJ2-5; unclear D gene. The CDR3 sequence is 15 residues long. With 1 base removed from V and 2 bases from J, the gap between germline ends came to 14 bases. The germline V gene has CDR1 DFQATT and CDR2 SNEGSKA (reference sequence). CDR3 bases: TGCAGTGCTAGAGCCCCTTTCCCGGGTCAAGAGACCCAGTACTTC. This codes for CSARAPFPGQETQYF.

In its sample, this clonotype was seen many times. V is TRBV6-4 and J is TRBJ2-3, with 9 bases lining up with TRBD2. Trimming removed 5 bases from V and 5 bases from J; junction bases left unmatched: 8. Germline CDR1 and CDR2: MRHNA and SNTAGT. The CDR3 has 15 residues. The CDR3 coding sequence is TGTGCCAGCAGTTCCTTAGCGGGGGAGGTAGATACGCAGTATTTT. Its protein product is CASSSLAGEVDTQYF.

The gene calls are TRBV7-2 and TRBJ2-7, with D possibly TRBD2 on 6 matching bases. CDR1 is SGHTA and CDR2 is FQGNSA in the germline V gene. This CDR3 comprises 14 residues. With 4 bases removed from V and 10 bases from J, the gap between germline ends came to 20 bases. The CDR3 reads CASSSQAGQGTQYF. CDR3 DNA sequence: TGTGCCAGCAGCTCCCAAGCGGGCCAGGGAACCCAGTACTTC.

This clonotype came up a few times. This chain uses TRBV24-1 with TRBJ2-5; TRBD1 or TRBD2 may be the D gene (6 bases each). The V end lost 1 base, the J end lost 2 bases, and 10 bases lay between the germline ends. This CDR3 region has 15 residues. In germline, CDR1 is KGHDR, CDR2 SFDVKD. DNA for the CDR3: TGTGCCACCAGTGATTTCAGGGGAGGACAAGAGACCCAGTACTTC. Protein product: CATSDFRGGQETQYF.

The chain carries TRBV2 and TRBJ2-1; D remains unclear. V lost 3 bases to trimming and J lost 4 bases, with 13 bases between them. The CDR3 sequence is 15 residues long. Germline CDR1 reads SNHLY; CDR2 reads FYNNEI. Written as DNA, the CDR3 is TGTGCCAGCAGTGACCCGGCACGGGCGTACAATGAGCAGTTCTTC. This sequence encodes CASSDPARAYNEQFF.